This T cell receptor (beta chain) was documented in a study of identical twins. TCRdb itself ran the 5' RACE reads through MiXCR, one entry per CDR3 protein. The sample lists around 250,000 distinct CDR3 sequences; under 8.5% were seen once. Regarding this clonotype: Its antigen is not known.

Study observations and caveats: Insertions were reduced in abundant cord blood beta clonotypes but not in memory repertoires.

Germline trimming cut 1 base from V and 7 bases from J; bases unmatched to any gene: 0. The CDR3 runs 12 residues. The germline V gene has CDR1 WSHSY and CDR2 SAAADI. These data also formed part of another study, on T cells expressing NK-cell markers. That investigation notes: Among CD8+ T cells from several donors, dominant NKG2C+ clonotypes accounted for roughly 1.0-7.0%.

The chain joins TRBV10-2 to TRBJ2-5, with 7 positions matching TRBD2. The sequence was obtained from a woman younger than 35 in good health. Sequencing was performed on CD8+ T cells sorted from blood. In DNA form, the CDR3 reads TGCGCCAGCAGTGAGTGGGGGGGGACCCAGTACTTC. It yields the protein CASSEWGGTQYF.